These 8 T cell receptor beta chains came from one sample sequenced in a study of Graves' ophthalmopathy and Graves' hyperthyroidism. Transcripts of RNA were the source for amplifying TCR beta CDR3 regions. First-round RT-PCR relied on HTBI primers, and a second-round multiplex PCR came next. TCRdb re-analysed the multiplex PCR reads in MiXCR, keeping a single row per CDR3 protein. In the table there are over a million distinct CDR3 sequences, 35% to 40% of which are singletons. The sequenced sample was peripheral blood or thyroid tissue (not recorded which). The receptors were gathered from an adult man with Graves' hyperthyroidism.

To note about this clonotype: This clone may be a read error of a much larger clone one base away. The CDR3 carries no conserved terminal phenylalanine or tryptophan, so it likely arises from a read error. The DNA for the CDR3 is TGTGCCAGCAGTGATGGTTTGGAATTTAACTATGGCTACACCTCC. Translated, it gives CASSDGLEFNYGYTS. The V and J genes are TRBV2 and TRBJ1-2; no firm D call. CDR3 length: 15 amino acids. CDR1 is SNHLY and CDR2 is FYNNEI in the germline V gene. Trimming stripped 3 bases from V and 1 base from J, with 12 bases between.

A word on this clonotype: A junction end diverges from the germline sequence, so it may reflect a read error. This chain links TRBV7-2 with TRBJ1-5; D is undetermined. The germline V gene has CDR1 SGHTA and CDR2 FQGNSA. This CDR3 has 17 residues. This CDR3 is CASSQDLVGSSNQPQHF. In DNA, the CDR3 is TGCGCCAGCAGCCAAGATCTGGTAGGGAGTAGCAATCAGCCCCAGCATTTT.

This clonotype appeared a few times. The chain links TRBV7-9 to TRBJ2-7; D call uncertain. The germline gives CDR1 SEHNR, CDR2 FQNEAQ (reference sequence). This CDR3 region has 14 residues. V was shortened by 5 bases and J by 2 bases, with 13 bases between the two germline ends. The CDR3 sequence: CASSLPVGAYEQYF. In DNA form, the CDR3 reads TGTGCCAGCAGCCTCCCCGTGGGCGCCTACGAGCAGTACTTC.

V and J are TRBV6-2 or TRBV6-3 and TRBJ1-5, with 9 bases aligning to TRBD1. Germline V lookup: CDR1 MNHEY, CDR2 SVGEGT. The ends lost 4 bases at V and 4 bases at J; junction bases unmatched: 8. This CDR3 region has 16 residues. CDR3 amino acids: CASSSLRQGVNQPQHF. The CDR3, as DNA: TGTGCCAGCAGTTCCCTACGACAGGGGGTTAATCAGCCCCAGCATTTT.

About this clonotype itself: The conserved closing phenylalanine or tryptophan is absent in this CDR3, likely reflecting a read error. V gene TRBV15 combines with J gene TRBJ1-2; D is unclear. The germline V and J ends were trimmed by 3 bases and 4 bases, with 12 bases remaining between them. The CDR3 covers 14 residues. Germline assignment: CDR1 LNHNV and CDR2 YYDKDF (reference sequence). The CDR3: CATSRDLEGYGYTL. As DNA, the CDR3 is TGTGCCACCAGCAGGGACTTGGAGGGCTATGGCTACACCCTC.

The CDR3 region has the DNA TGTGCCAGCAGTGAATCGGGGGCCGGAGGCTACGAGCAGTACTTC. Translation: CASSESGAGGYEQYF. The chain is built from TRBV25-1 and TRBJ2-7; D is tentatively TRBD1 or TRBD2 (6 bases each). The CDR3 sequence is 15 residues long. The germline V gene has CDR1 MGHDK and CDR2 SYGVNS. Trimming took 1 base from V and 3 from J, leaving 13 bases between them.

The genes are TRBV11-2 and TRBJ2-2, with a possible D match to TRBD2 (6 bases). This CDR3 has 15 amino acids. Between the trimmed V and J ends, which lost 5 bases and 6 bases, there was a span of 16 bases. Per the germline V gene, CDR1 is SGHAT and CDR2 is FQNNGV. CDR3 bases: TGTGCCAGCAGCAATACCGCCGGGGGAGCCGGGGAGCTGTTTTTT. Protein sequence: CASSNTAGGAGELFF.

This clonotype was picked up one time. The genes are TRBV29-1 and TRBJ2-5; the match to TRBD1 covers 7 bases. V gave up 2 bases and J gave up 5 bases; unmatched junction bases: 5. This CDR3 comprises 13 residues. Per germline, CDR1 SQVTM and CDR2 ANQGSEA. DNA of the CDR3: TGCAGCGTTGAAAGGGGGCGTCGGGAGACCCAGTACTTC. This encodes CSVERGRRETQYF.